The next 27 T cell receptor beta chains were all read from a single sample in a study of blood T cell repertoires in COVID-19. Clones were read by immunoSEQ multiplex PCR, and TCRdb kept only the in-frame ones, dropping some. The sample holds around 250,000 clones, roughly 83% seen once. Sequenced material: PBMCs or T cells enriched from blood (not recorded which). The source of these receptors is a woman in her 50s who had recovered from COVID-19.

This chain links TRBV18 with TRBJ2-7, with 9 bases matching TRBD1. The junction had 8 bases not matched to a gene; V was cut back by 6 bases and J by 2 bases. The CDR3 sequence is 15 residues long. Germline lookup yields CDR1 KGHSH and CDR2 LQKENI. The CDR3 nucleotides are TGTGCCAGCTCCCCCAGACAGGGGGTGGCCTACGAGCAGTACTTC. Amino acids: CASSPRQGVAYEQYF.

V and J are TRBV15 and TRBJ1-1; D unresolved. Germline V lookup: CDR1 LNHNV, CDR2 YYDKDF (reference sequence). V was pared by 0 bases and J by 0 bases, with 11 bases between. The CDR3 loop spans 16 amino acids. DNA for the CDR3: TGTGCCACCAGCAGAGATCACCGGTCCATGAACACTGAAGCTTTCTTT. Translation gives CATSRDHRSMNTEAFF.

The chain uses TRBV18 and TRBJ1-5; D not resolved. The CDR3 sequence is 15 residues long. Germline V lookup: CDR1 KGHSH, CDR2 LQKENI. With 3 bases removed from V and 0 bases from J, the gap between germline ends came to 9 bases. CDR3 coding DNA: TGTGCCAGCTCACCTGTAGCGGATAGCAATCAGCCCCAGCATTTT. This encodes CASSPVADSNQPQHF.

This chain joins TRBV30 and TRBJ2-1; D remains ambiguous. The CDR3 has 15 residues. CDR1 GTSNPN and CDR2 SVGIG come from the germline V gene (reference sequence). Trimming took 4 bases from V and 0 from J, leaving 13 bases between them. Here the CDR3 reads CAWNTDGLSYNEQFF. In nucleotides, the CDR3 is TGTGCCTGGAATACAGACGGCCTCTCCTACAATGAGCAGTTCTTC.

This clone was picked up one time. The chain employs TRBV7-9 and TRBJ1-3; no clear D gene. The V gene lost 3 bases and the J gene lost 0 bases, with 12 bases spanning the gap. This CDR3 is 16 amino acids long. Germline CDR1 and CDR2: SEHNR and FQNEAQ (reference sequence). The CDR3 coding sequence is TGTGCCAGCAGCTTCTACAGCGGCGGCTCTGGAAACACCATATATTTT. It yields the protein CASSFYSGGSGNTIYF.

The table lists this clone with a few counts. V gene TRBV7-3 combines with J gene TRBJ2-5; D ambiguous. The germline V and J ends were trimmed by 1 base and 2 bases, with 8 bases remaining between them. The CDR3 extends over 14 amino acids. CDR1 and CDR2 from the germline V gene are SGHTA and FQGTGA. CDR3: CASSLNLQQETQYF. The CDR3 DNA sequence: TGTGCCAGCAGCTTAAACCTACAGCAAGAGACCCAGTACTTC. The whole variable domain, remainder taken from reference TRBV7-3 and TRBJ2-5, is GAGVSQTPSNKVTEKGKYVELRCDPISGHTALYWYRQSLGQGPEFLIYFQGTGAADDSGLPNDRFFAVRPEGSVSTLKIQRTERGDSAVYLCASSLNLQQETQYFGPGTRLLVL.

This chain uses TRBV7-9 with TRBJ1-2, with D unclear. CDR3 length: 16 residues. Looked up from germline, CDR1 is SEHNR and CDR2 is FQNEAQ (reference sequence). V was pared by 4 bases and J by 4 bases, with 19 bases between. CDR3 coding DNA: TGTGCCAGCAGCTCAGACCGCGGGGTGAGGATCTATGGCTACACCTTC. This codes for CASSSDRGVRIYGYTF.

The chain carries TRBV24-1 and TRBJ1-5; 9 positions match TRBD1. Trimming cost V 4 bases and J 7 bases; bases outside gene matches: 10. The CDR3 totals 16 residues. Germline CDR1 is KGHDR and CDR2 is SFDVKD. CDR3 sequence: CATSESDRGRDQPQHF. CDR3 DNA sequence: TGTGCCACCAGTGAGTCCGACAGGGGGAGGGACCAGCCCCAGCATTTT.

The rearrangement links TRBV11-2 to TRBJ2-3; 15 positions match TRBD2. The CDR3 sequence is 17 residues long. Germline trimming cut 1 base from V and 1 base from J; bases unmatched to any gene: 0. CDR1 SGHAT and CDR2 FQNNGV come from the germline V gene. For the CDR3, the DNA is TGTGCCAGCAGCTTAGGGACTAGCGGGAGGGGCACAGATACGCAGTATTTT. Residues: CASSLGTSGRGTDTQYF.

The chain carries TRBV19 and TRBJ2-3; TRBD2 matches at 9 bases. CDR3 length: 14 residues. Germline CDR1 and CDR2: LNHDA and SQIVND (reference sequence). The ends lost 5 bases at V and 4 bases at J; junction bases unmatched: 4. CDR3: CASSLAGTADTQYF. In nucleotides, the CDR3 is TGTGCCAGTAGTCTAGCGGGGACAGCAGATACGCAGTATTTT.

The chain couples TRBV6-5 to TRBJ2-7; 11 positions agree with TRBD1. V dropped 5 bases and J dropped 7; count of bases not matched to a gene: 10. This CDR3 is 15 amino acids long. Germline V CDR1 and CDR2: MNHEY, SVGAGI. In DNA form, the CDR3 reads TGTGCCAGCAGTCTCCGGGACAGGGGGATTAGGGAGCAGTACTTC. It yields the protein CASSLRDRGIREQYF.

The chain links TRBV4-2 to TRBJ2-1; the match to TRBD2 covers 12 bases. This CDR3 region has 18 residues. Trimming cost V 0 bases and J 9 bases; bases outside gene matches: 12. CDR1 LGHNA and CDR2 YNFKEQ come from the germline V gene. The DNA of the CDR3 is TGTGCCAGCAGCCAAGAGGGTGGCCTAGCGGGAGGGTTTTCTGAGCAGTTCTTC. Amino acids: CASSQEGGLAGGFSEQFF.

The J gene is TRBJ1-1, the V gene TRBV7-2; 7 bases are a match to TRBD1. The CDR3 has 13 amino acids. Germline V gene sequence: CDR1 SGHTA, CDR2 FQGNSA. The junction had 7 bases not matched to a gene; V was cut back by 1 base and J by 11 bases. The CDR3 DNA reads as TGTGCCAGCAGCTTAGTCAGAGGGGGCTCGGCTTTCTTT. Protein: CASSLVRGGSAFF.

This clone was seen only once. This chain connects TRBV6-5 to TRBJ1-3, with D maybe TRBD1 (5 bases). This CDR3 has 15 residues. Deletions cut 8 bases from V and 0 bases from J, with 14 bases between. Germline-derived CDR1 and CDR2 are MNHEY and SVGAGI. The CDR3 DNA is TGTGCCAGCGGAACCGACAGCATCTCTGGAAACACCATATATTTT. Protein product: CASGTDSISGNTIYF.

CDR3 nucleotide sequence: TGCGCCAGCAGCCAACAACAGGGAATCTATGGCTACACCTTC. It is translated as CASSQQQGIYGYTF. The chain employs TRBV4-3 and TRBJ1-2, with D perhaps matching TRBD1 (6 bases). Germline assignment: CDR1 LGHNA and CDR2 YSLEER. The length of the CDR3 is 14 residues. Trimming left V 2 bases short and J 4 bases short, with 11 bases between.

The J gene is TRBJ1-6, the V gene TRBV4-1; TRBD1 agrees at 8 bases. The CDR3 totals 16 residues. CDR1 MGHRA and CDR2 YSYEKL come from the germline V gene. V lost 2 bases, J lost 7 bases, and 7 bases stayed unmatched. Here the CDR3 DNA reads TGCGCCAGCAGCCAACCTCTCAGGGGGCCGAATTCACCCCTCCACTTT. It specifies CASSQPLRGPNSPLHF.

The J gene is TRBJ1-1, the V gene TRBV9, with D possibly TRBD1 on 6 matching bases. Germline CDR1 reads SGDLS; CDR2 reads YYNGEE. This CDR3 comprises 15 residues. V was pared by 3 bases and J by 3 bases, with 15 bases between. For the CDR3, the DNA is TGTGCCAGCAGCGGGACAGCGGGGCGTTACACTGAAGCTTTCTTT. This translates into CASSGTAGRYTEAFF.

This clone appeared a few times. This chain uses TRBV9 with TRBJ1-3; 9 nucleotides align to TRBD1. Losses at the gene ends were 0 bases for V and 2 bases for J; bases not matched to a gene: 6. The germline CDR1 and CDR2 sequences are SGDLS and YYNGEE. The CDR3 consists of 17 residues. The CDR3 DNA reads TGTGCCAGCAGCGTAGTGAACAGGGGGCAGACTGGAAACACCATATATTTT. Protein: CASSVVNRGQTGNTIYF.

The rearrangement uses TRBV15 and TRBJ1-5; 7 nucleotides agree with TRBD1. J gave up 6 bases and V 0 bases, and 5 bases lay outside the gene matches. The CDR3 runs 15 residues. Germline V lookup: CDR1 LNHNV, CDR2 YYDKDF (reference sequence). The CDR3 region has the DNA TGTGCCACCAGCAGAGATACAGGGGAGTCTCAGCCCCAGCATTTT. Protein product: CATSRDTGESQPQHF.

The V call is TRBV28, the J call TRBJ1-5; TRBD1 is a possible D gene (6 bases). The length of the CDR3 is 18 residues. Germline V gives CDR1 MDHEN, CDR2 SYDVKM. V was clipped by 7 bases and J by 0 bases, with 22 bases between them. CDR3 region: CASITWDIRTPSNQPQHF. The CDR3 DNA reads as TGTGCCAGCATCACCTGGGACATTAGGACCCCTAGCAATCAGCCCCAGCATTTT.

For the CDR3, the DNA is TGTGCCTGGAATCCCGGGACTAGCGGGTCGGCCGGGGAGCTGTTTTTT. Translation gives CAWNPGTSGSAGELFF. The rearrangement uses TRBV30 and TRBJ2-2; 12 bases agree with TRBD2. The CDR3 has 16 residues. Unmatched junction bases numbered 9, after V lost 4 bases and J lost 6 bases. The germline V gene has CDR1 GTSNPN and CDR2 SVGIG (reference sequence). Together with reference TRBV30 and TRBJ2-2, the CDR3 gives the full variable domain: SQTIHQWPATLVQPVGSPLSLECTVEGTSNPNLYWYRQAAGRGLQLLFYSVGIGQISSEVPQNLSASRPQDRQFILSSKKLLLSDSGFYLCAWNPGTSGSAGELFFGEGSRLTVL.

CDR3 nucleotide sequence: TGCAGCGTCCGGGACAGGGAGGGTCAGCCCCAGCATTTT. Its translation: CSVRDREGQPQHF. The chain carries TRBV29-1 and TRBJ1-5; 9 bases map to TRBD1. The CDR3 runs to 13 residues. V shed 6 bases, J shed 6 bases, and the junction held 6 bases outside the gene matches. CDR1 is SQVTM and CDR2 is ANQGSEA in the germline V gene.

This chain joins TRBV10-2 and TRBJ1-1, with TRBD1 identical over 7 bases. V trimming: 3 bases; J trimming: 5 bases; junction bases outside the gene matches: 6. Germline loops: CDR1 WSHSY, CDR2 SAAADI. The CDR3 spans 14 residues. The CDR3 DNA follows: TGCGCCAGCAGTGATTACAGGGGCTGGACTGAAGCTTTCTTT. It yields the protein CASSDYRGWTEAFF.

This clone showed up just a few times. The rearrangement joins TRBV18 to TRBJ1-2, with 10 bases matching TRBD1. V lost 2 bases and J lost 3; bases outside the gene matches: 3. Looked up from germline, CDR1 is KGHSH and CDR2 is LQKENI. The CDR3 has 15 residues. CDR3 bases: TGTGCCAGCTCACCATCCGGACAGGGGGACTATGGCTACACCTTC. Its protein product is CASSPSGQGDYGYTF.

The V call is TRBV4-3, the J call TRBJ2-6, with D maybe TRBD1 (5 bases). Germline V gives CDR1 LGHNA, CDR2 YSLEER. The CDR3 has 15 residues. V lost 4 bases and J lost 0, with 7 bases in between. The CDR3 nucleotides read TGCGCCAGCAGCCCTCAGGGCTCTGGGGCCAACGTCCTGACTTTC. This encodes CASSPQGSGANVLTF.

This chain uses TRBV7-9 with TRBJ2-2, with D possibly matching TRBD1 (5 bases). V shed 4 bases and J shed 4 bases, with 13 bases lying between them. Germline V gene lookup returns CDR1 SEHNR and CDR2 FQNEAQ (reference sequence). The CDR3 extends over 15 amino acids. The CDR3 loop is CASSSSTGATGELFF. The CDR3 coding sequence is TGTGCCAGCAGCTCCTCTACAGGAGCCACCGGGGAGCTGTTTTTT. The whole variable domain, remainder taken from reference TRBV7-9 and TRBJ2-2, is DTGVSQNPRHKITKRGQNVTFRCDPISEHNRLYWYRQTLGQGPEFLTYFQNEAQLEKSRLLSDRFSAERPKGSFSTLEIQRTEQGDSAMYLCASSSSTGATGELFFGEGSRLTVL.

The V call is TRBV28, the J call TRBJ2-3; 9 bases are a match to TRBD1. V shed 3 bases, J shed 1 base, and the junction held 8 bases outside the gene matches. This CDR3 region has 17 residues. Germline V gene data show CDR1 as MDHEN and CDR2 as SYDVKM. CDR3 coding DNA: TGTGCCAGCAGTTTGGTTCCGGGGGACAGGGGCACAGATACGCAGTATTTT. Amino acid sequence: CASSLVPGDRGTDTQYF.